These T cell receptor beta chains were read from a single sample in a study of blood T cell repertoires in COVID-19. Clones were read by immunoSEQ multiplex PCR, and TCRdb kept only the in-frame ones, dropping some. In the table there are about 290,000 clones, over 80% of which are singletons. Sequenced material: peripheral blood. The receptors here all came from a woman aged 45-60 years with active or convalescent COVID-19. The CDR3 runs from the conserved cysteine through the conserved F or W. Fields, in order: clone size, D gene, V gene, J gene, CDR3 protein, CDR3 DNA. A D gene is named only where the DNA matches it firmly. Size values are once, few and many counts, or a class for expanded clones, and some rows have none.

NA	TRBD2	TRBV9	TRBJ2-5	CASSVLAGTSGREETQYF	TGTGCCAGCAGCGTCCTGGCCGGGACTAGCGGGAGAGAGGAGACCCAGTACTTC
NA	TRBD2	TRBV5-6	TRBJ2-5	CASSSGLAGGPTYYF	TGTGCCAGCAGCTCAGGACTAGCGGGAGGGCCAACTTATTACTTC
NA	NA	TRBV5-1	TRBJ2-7	CASSIGGDPPQYF	TGCGCCAGCAGCATAGGCGGGGATCCTCCGCAGTACTTC
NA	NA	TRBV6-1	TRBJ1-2	CASSEAWDTGYGYTF	TGTGCCAGCAGTGAAGCTTGGGACACCGGCTATGGCTACACCTTC
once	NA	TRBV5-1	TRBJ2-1	CASSWEAQRNEQFF	TGCGCCAGCAGCTGGGAGGCTCAACGGAATGAGCAGTTCTTC
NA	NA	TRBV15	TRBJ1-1	CATSRLGGRATEAFF	TGTGCCACCAGCAGACTGGGCGGGAGGGCCACTGAAGCTTTCTTT
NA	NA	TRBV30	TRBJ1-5	CAWSRDSNGSPQHF	TGTGCCTGGAGTCGCGACAGCAATGGGTCGCCCCAGCATTTT
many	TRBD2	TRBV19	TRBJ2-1	CASSIINEGLAGNEQFF	TGTGCCAGTAGTATTATCAACGAGGGGTTAGCGGGCAATGAGCAGTTCTTC
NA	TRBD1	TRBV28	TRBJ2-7	CASSFTGGASYEQYF	TGTGCCAGCAGTTTTACAGGGGGCGCTTCCTACGAGCAGTACTTC
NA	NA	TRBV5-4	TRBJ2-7	CASSLRGATYEQYF	TGTGCCAGCAGCTTACGCGGGGCTACCTACGAGCAGTACTTC
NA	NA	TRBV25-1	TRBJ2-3	CASSAVDSMTDTQYF	TGTGCCAGCAGTGCCGTGGACTCGATGACAGATACGCAGTATTTT
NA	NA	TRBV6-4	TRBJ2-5	CASSEWGSRQETQYF	TGTGCCAGCAGTGAATGGGGCAGCCGCCAAGAGACCCAGTACTTC
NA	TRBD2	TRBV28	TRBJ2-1	CASSLSGLAGASEQFF	TGTGCCAGCAGTTTATCAGGACTAGCGGGAGCCAGTGAGCAGTTCTTC
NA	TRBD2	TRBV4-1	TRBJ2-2	CASSQAKGELAESTGELFF	TGCGCCAGCAGCCAAGCTAAGGGTGAACTAGCGGAGTCCACCGGGGAGCTGTTTTTT
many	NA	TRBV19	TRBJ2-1	CATLQVGSYNEQFF	TGTGCCACCCTTCAGGTAGGCTCCTACAATGAGCAGTTCTTC
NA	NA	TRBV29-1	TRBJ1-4	CSVARRGEDEKLFF	TGCAGCGTGGCGAGGCGGGGGGAGGATGAAAAACTGTTTTTT
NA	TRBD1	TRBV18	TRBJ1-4	CASSPDRVEKLFF	TGTGCCAGCTCACCGGACAGGGTGGAAAAACTGTTTTTT
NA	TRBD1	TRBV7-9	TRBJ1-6	CASSSDRVYNSPLHF	TGTGCCAGCAGCTCGGACAGGGTCTATAATTCACCCCTCCACTTT
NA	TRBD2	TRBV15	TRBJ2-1	CATSRRGLAGGPGEQFF	TGTGCCACCAGCAGACGAGGACTAGCGGGAGGGCCCGGTGAGCAGTTCTTC
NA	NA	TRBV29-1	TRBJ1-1	CSAARWDSEAFF	TGCAGCGCCGCACGTTGGGACTCTGAAGCTTTCTTT
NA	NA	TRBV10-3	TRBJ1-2	CAISEIGGNYGYTF	TGTGCCATCAGTGAGATTGGGGGGAACTATGGCTACACCTTC
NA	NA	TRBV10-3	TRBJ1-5	CAIRSSSNQPQHF	TGTGCCATCAGGAGTTCTAGCAATCAGCCCCAGCATTTT
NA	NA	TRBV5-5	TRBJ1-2	CASSLDRRTDGYTF	TGTGCCAGCAGCTTGGACAGGCGGACCGATGGCTACACCTTC
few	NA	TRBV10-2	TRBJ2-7	CASSATDYEQYF	TGCGCCAGCAGTGCGACTGACTACGAGCAGTACTTC
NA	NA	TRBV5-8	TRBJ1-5	CASTLTDRQPQHF	TGTGCCAGCACCCTGACCGACAGACAGCCCCAGCATTTT
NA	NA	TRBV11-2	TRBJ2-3	CASSLDEGSTDTQYF	TGTGCCAGCAGCTTAGATGAGGGAAGCACAGATACGCAGTATTTT
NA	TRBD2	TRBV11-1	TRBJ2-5	CASSFPAGRTETQYF	TGTGCCAGCAGCTTCCCAGCGGGGCGAACAGAGACCCAGTACTTC
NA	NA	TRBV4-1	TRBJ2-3	CASSQDTPLRGLVTASTDTQYF	TGCGCCAGCAGCCAAGATACGCCCCTTCGGGGTCTCGTAACAGCTAGCACAGATACGCAGTATTTT
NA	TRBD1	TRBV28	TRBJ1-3	CASTSGQGGNTIYF	TGTGCCAGCACCTCGGGACAGGGTGGGAACACCATATATTTT
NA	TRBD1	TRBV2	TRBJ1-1	CASSGTGGPNTEAFF	TGTGCCAGCAGTGGGACAGGGGGCCCGAACACTGAAGCTTTCTTT
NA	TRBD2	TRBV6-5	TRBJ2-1	CASSRLAGEYYEQFF	TGTGCCAGCAGTCGACTAGCGGGAGAGTACTATGAGCAGTTCTTC
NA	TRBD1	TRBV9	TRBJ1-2	CASSEQGAGDGYTF	TGTGCCAGCAGCGAACAGGGGGCTGGGGATGGCTACACCTTC
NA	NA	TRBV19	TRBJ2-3	CASAQADTQYF	TGTGCCAGCGCACAGGCAGATACGCAGTATTTT
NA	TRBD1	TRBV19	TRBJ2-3	CASTRGTGITDTQYF	TGTGCCAGTACGCGCGGGACAGGCATCACAGATACGCAGTATTTT
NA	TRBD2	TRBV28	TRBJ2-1	CASYSPGLAYSYNEQFF	TGTGCCAGCTACTCTCCCGGACTAGCCTACTCCTACAATGAGCAGTTCTTC
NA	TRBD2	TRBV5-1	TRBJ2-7	CASRPGLAGYEQYF	TGCGCCAGCAGACCGGGACTAGCTGGGTACGAGCAGTACTTC
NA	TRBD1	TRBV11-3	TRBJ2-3	CASSFGQGTGADTQYF	TGTGCCAGCAGCTTCGGACAGGGTACTGGCGCAGATACGCAGTATTTT
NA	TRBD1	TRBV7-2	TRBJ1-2	CASSLRTGYGYTF	TGTGCCAGCAGCTTACGGACAGGGTATGGCTACACCTTC
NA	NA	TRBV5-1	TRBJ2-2	CASSWWRDTGELFF	TGCGCCAGCAGCTGGTGGAGGGACACCGGGGAGCTGTTTTTT
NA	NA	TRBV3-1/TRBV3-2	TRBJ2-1	CASTQLTGTTEQFF	TGTGCCAGCACCCAACTTACCGGGACAACTGAGCAGTTCTTC
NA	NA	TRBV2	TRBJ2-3	CASTPGGLSTDTQYF	TGTGCCAGCACCCCTGGAGGGTTGAGCACAGATACGCAGTATTTT
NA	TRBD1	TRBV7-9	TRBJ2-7	CASSRRTGGSLNPVYEQYF	TGTGCCAGCAGTCGTCGGACAGGGGGCTCCCTCAATCCCGTCTACGAGCAGTACTTC
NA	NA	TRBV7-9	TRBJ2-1	CATRGNEQFF	TGTGCAACCCGAGGGAATGAGCAGTTCTTC
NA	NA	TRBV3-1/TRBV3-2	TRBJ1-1	CASSQGIGGTAEAFF	TGTGCCAGCAGCCAAGGGATTGGAGGGACGGCTGAAGCTTTCTTT
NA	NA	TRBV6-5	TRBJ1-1	CASSHRGERNTEAFF	TGTGCCAGCAGCCACCGGGGGGAACGGAACACTGAAGCTTTCTTT